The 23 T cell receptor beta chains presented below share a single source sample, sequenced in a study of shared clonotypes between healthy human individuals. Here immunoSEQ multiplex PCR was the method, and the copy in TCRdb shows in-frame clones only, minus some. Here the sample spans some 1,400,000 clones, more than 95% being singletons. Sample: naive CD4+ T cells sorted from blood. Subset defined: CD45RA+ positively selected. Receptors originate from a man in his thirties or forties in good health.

The CDR3 protein is CASPKTSGYPDTQYF. As DNA, the CDR3 is TGTGCCAGCCCGAAGACTAGCGGGTATCCAGATACGCAGTATTTT. The rearrangement joins TRBV2 to TRBJ2-3, with TRBD2 matching over 10 bases. V lost 8 bases and J lost 4; bases outside the gene matches: 9. This CDR3 comprises 15 residues. Germline CDR1 is SNHLY and CDR2 is FYNNEI.

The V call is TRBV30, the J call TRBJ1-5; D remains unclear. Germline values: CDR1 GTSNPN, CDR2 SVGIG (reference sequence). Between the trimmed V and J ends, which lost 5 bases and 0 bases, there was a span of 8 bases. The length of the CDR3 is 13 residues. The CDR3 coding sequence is TGTGCCTGGGGAGACGATAGCAATCAGCCCCAGCATTTT. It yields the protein CAWGDDSNQPQHF.

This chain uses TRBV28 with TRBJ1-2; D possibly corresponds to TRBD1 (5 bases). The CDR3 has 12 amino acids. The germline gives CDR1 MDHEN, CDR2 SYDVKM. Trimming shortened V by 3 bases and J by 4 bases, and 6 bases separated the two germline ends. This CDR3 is CASSFQGYGYTF. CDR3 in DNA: TGTGCCAGCAGTTTTCAGGGCTATGGCTACACCTTC.

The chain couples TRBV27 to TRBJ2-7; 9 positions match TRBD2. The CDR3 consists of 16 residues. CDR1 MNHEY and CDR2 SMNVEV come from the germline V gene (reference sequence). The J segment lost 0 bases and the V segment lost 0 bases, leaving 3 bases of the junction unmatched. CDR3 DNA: TGTGCCAGCAGTTTATCGAAACTAGCGGGCTCCTACGAGCAGTACTTC. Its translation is CASSLSKLAGSYEQYF.

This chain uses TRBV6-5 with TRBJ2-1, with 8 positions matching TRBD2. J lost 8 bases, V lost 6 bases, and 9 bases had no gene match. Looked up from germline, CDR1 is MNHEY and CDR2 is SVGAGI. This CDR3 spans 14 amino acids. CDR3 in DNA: TGTGCCAGCAGCGGGAGGGCCGGGAGGGATGAGCAGTTCTTC. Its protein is CASSGRAGRDEQFF.

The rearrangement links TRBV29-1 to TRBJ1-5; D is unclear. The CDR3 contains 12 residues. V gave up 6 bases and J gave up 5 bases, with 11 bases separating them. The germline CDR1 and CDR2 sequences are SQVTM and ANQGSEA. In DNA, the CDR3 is TGCAGCGTGGAGGGAATGGATCAGCCCCAGCATTTT. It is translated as CSVEGMDQPQHF.

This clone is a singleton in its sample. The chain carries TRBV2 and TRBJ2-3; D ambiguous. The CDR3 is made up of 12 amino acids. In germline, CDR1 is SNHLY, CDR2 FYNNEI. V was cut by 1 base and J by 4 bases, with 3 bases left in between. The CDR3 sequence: CASSEGPDTQYF. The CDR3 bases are TGTGCCAGCAGTGAAGGACCAGATACGCAGTATTTT. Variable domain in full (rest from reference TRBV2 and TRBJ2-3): EPEVTQTPSHQVTQMGQEVILRCVPISNHLYFYWYRQILGQKVEFLVSFYNNEISEKSEIFDDQFSVERPDGSNFTLKIRSTKLEDSAMYFCASSEGPDTQYFGPGTRLTVL.

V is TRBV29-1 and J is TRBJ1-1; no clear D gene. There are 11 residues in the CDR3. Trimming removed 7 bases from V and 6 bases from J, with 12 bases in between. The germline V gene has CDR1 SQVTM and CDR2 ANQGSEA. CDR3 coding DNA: TGCAGCGCACGACATGGCGCTGAAGCTTTCTTT. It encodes CSARHGAEAFF. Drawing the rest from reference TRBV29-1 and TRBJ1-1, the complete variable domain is SAVISQKPSRDICQRGTSLTIQCQVDSQVTMMFWYRQQPGQSLTLIATANQGSEATYESGFVIDKFPISRPNLTFSTLTVSNMSPEDSSIYLCSARHGAEAFFGQGTRLTVV.

The DNA for the CDR3 is TGCGCCAGCAGCTTGGGTCCCGGGGAGCTGTTTTTT. Protein product: CASSLGPGELFF. The J gene is TRBJ2-2, the V gene TRBV5-1; D gene uncertain. CDR3 length: 12 amino acids. Germline-derived CDR1 and CDR2 are SGHRS and YFSETQ. Trimming removed 0 bases from V and 6 bases from J, with 3 bases in between.

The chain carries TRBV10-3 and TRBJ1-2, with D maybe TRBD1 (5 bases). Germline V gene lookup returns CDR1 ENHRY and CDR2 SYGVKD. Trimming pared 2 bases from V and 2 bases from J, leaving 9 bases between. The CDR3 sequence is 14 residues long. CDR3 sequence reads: CAISETGTNYGYTF. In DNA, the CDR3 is TGTGCCATCAGTGAGACAGGTACCAACTATGGCTACACCTTC.

The CDR3 DNA follows: TGTGCCAGCAGCTTGGGCCGGACTGAGCAGTTCTTC. It codes for CASSLGRTEQFF. The chain carries TRBV5-4 and TRBJ2-1; D gene unclear. Germline values: CDR1 SGHNT, CDR2 YYREEE (reference sequence). The CDR3 totals 12 residues. Trimming took 0 bases from V and 9 from J, leaving 7 bases between them.

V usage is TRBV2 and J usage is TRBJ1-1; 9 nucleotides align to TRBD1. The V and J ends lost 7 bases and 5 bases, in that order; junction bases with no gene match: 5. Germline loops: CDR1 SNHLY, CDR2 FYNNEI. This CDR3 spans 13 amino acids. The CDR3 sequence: CASTGTGLTEAFF. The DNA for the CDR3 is TGTGCCAGCACCGGGACAGGGTTGACTGAAGCTTTCTTT.

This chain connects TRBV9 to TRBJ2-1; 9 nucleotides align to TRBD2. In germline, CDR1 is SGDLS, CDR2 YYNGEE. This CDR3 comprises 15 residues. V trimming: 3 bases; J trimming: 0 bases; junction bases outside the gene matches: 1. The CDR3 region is CASSASGDSYNEQFF. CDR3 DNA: TGTGCCAGCAGCGCTAGCGGGGACTCCTACAATGAGCAGTTCTTC.

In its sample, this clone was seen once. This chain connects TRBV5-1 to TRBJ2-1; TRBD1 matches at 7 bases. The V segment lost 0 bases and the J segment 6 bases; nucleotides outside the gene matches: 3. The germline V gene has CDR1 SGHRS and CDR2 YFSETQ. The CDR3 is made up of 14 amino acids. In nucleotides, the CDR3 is TGCGCCAGCAGCTTGGCGGGACAGATCAATGAGCAGTTCTTC. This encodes CASSLAGQINEQFF. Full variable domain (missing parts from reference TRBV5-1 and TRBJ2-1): KAGVTQTPRYLIKTRGQQVTLSCSPISGHRSVSWYQQTPGQGLQFLFEYFSETQRNKGNFPGRFSGRQFSNSRSEMNVSTLELGDSALYLCASSLAGQINEQFFGPGTRLTVL.

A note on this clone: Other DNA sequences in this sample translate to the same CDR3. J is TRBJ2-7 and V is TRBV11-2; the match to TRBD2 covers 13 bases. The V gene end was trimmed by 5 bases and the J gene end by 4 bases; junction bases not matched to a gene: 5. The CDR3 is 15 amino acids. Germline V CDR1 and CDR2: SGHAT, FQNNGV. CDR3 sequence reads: CASSPGLAGVYEQYF. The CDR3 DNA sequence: TGTGCCAGCAGCCCCGGACTAGCGGGAGTTTACGAGCAGTACTTC.

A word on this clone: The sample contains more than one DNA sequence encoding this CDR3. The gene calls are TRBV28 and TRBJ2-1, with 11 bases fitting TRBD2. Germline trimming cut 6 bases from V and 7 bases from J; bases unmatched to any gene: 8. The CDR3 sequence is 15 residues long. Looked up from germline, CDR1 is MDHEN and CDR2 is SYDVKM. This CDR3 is CASSLLTSGSNEQFF. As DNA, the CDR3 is TGTGCCAGCAGCCTACTCACTAGCGGGAGTAATGAGCAGTTCTTC.

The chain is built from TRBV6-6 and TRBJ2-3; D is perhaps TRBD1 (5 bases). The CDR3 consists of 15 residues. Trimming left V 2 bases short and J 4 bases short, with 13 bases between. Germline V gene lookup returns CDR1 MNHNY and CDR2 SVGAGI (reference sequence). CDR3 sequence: CASSYRQTIADTQYF. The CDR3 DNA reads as TGTGCCAGCAGTTACCGACAGACAATTGCAGATACGCAGTATTTT.

CDR3 amino acids: CSVGKVMNTEAFF. The DNA for the CDR3 is TGCAGCGTTGGGAAGGTCATGAACACTGAAGCTTTCTTT. V usage is TRBV29-1 and J usage is TRBJ1-1; no clear D. The CDR3 consists of 13 residues. The V end lost 4 bases, the J end lost 0 bases, and 9 bases lay between the germline ends. Germline V lookup: CDR1 SQVTM, CDR2 ANQGSEA.

The CDR3 loop reads CAWSVRVGTEAFF. As DNA, the CDR3 is TGTGCCTGGAGTGTACGGGTGGGCACTGAAGCTTTCTTT. This sequence joins TRBV30 and TRBJ1-1; D is unresolved. V lost 0 bases to trimming and J lost 4 bases, with 9 bases between them. Germline assignment: CDR1 GTSNPN and CDR2 SVGIG (reference sequence). The CDR3 is 13 residues long.

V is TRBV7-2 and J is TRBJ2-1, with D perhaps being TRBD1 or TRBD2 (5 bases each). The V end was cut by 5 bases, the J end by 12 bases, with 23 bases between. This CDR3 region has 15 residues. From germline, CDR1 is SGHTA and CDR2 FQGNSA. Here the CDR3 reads CASSKNRDPSTMQFF. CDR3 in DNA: TGTGCCAGCAGCAAGAACCGGGACCCAAGCACCATGCAGTTCTTC. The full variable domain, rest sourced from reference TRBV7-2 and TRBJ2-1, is GAGVSQSPSNKVTEKGKDVELRCDPISGHTALYWYRQSLGQGLEFLIYFQGNSAPDKSGLPSDRFSAERTGGSVSTLTIQRTQQEDSAVYLCASSKNRDPSTMQFFGPGTRLTVL.

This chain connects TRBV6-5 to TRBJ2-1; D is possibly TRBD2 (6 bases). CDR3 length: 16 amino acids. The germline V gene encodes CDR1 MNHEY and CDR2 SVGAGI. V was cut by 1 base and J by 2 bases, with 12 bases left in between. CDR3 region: CASSYWGPGAYNEQFF. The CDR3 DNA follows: TGTGCCAGCAGTTACTGGGGCCCGGGGGCCTACAATGAGCAGTTCTTC.

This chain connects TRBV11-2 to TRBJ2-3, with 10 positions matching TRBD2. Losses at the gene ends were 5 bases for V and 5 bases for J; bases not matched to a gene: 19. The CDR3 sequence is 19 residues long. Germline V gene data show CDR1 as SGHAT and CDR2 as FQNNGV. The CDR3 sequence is CASSRYESGRAILRDTQYF. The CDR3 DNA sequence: TGTGCCAGCAGCCGATATGAAAGCGGGAGGGCCATTTTACGAGATACGCAGTATTTT.

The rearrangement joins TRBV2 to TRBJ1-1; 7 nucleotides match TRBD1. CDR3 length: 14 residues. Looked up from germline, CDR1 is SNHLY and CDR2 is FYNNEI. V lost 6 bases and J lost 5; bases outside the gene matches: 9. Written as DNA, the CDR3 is TGTGCCAGCAGGGGAGAGGGGGCCGGTACTGAAGCTTTCTTT. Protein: CASRGEGAGTEAFF.